This T cell receptor (beta chain) was found in a study of T cell responses to AZD1222 COVID-19 vaccine. The study's findings and limits: Just 6 or 7 AZD1222 recipients were seropositive at baseline. The donor cohort was predominantly white British with a female majority, and clonal diversity may have been underestimated.

Points on this clone: The antigen is unknown.

The CDR3 has 13 residues. The V end was cut by 0 bases, the J end by 5 bases, with 7 bases between. In germline, CDR1 is SGHNT, CDR2 YYREEE (reference sequence). TCRdb's table, derived via immunoSEQ multiplex PCR, lists solely in-frame clones and lacks some. The sample carries about 170,000 clones, roughly 89% recorded once. This specimen consisted of peripheral blood, obtained on day 0 of AZD1222 vaccination. The chain carries TRBV5-4 and TRBJ2-3; maybe TRBD2 (6 bases). The sequence was obtained from an adult in good health. CDR3 DNA sequence: TGTGCCAGCAGCTTGGGACTAGGAGATACGCAGTATTTT. This encodes CASSLGLGDTQYF.